The 11 T cell receptor beta chains presented below share a single source sample, sequenced in a study of regulatory T cells in long-lasting Graves disease. Time point here: newly diagnosed GD, antithyroid drugs for less than 3 months. Researchers made the TCR library from RNA that was extracted from PBMCs. Through Arm-PCR of CDR3 regions and iRepertoire HTBI primers, TCR beta libraries were built. TCRdb recomputed calls from the multiplex PCR reads with MiXCR, one row per CDR3 protein. The table shows about 540,000 distinct CDR3 sequences, with roughly 14% occurring only once. These sequences were also reported in another study, on T cells in Graves' hyperthyroidism and ophthalmopathy.

This specimen consisted of peripheral blood mononuclear cells (PBMCs), obtained at new diagnosis, from a patient treated with antithyroid drugs. These receptors were collected from a man aged 25-40 years with Graves disease.

This clonotype was seen many times. The V gene is TRBV5-5, the J gene TRBJ1-4; 7 nucleotides align to TRBD1. With V trimmed by 1 base and J by 5 bases, 5 bases remained unmatched. CDR1 and CDR2 from the germline V gene are SGHKS and YYEKEE (reference sequence). The CDR3 has 15 amino acids. The chain's CDR3 is CASSLTGVGNEKLFF. In DNA form, the CDR3 reads TGTGCCAGCAGCTTGACAGGGGTGGGAAATGAAAAACTGTTTTTT.

A remark on this clonotype: A much larger clone is a single base away; this may be a read error. V and J are TRBV14 and TRBJ1-4; D unclear. CDR1 is SGHDN, CDR2 FVKESK, per germline. V lost 2 bases to trimming and J lost 13 bases, with 14 bases between them. The CDR3 runs 13 residues. The CDR3 region has the DNA TGTGCCAGCAGCCAAAGGAGTAGCCGGAGACTGTTTTTT. Protein product: CASSQRSSRRLFF.

This clonotype was observed a handful of times. The rearrangement links TRBV19 to TRBJ2-1; D may be TRBD2 (7 bases). This CDR3 has 18 residues. Germline V lookup: CDR1 LNHDA, CDR2 SQIVND (reference sequence). Trimming took off 4 bases at V and 4 bases at J, with 23 bases between the two ends. CDR3 in amino acids: CASSNGEGGRVLYNEQFF. CDR3 nucleotide sequence: TGTGCCAGTAGTAATGGGGAAGGGGGGAGGGTTCTATACAATGAGCAGTTCTTC.

This clonotype was seen at least ten times. The chain joins TRBV11-1 to TRBJ2-1; weak D call: TRBD2 (6 bases). The CDR3 has 16 residues. Germline-derived CDR1 and CDR2 are SGHAT and FQDESV (reference sequence). V was shortened by 5 bases and J by 0 bases, with 14 bases between the two germline ends. DNA of the CDR3: TGTGCCAGCAGCCCTCAAGGGCGGGGCTCCTACAATGAGCAGTTCTTC. This codes for CASSPQGRGSYNEQFF.

This clonotype was observed many times. This sequence joins TRBV5-6 and TRBJ2-5, with a possible D match to TRBD2 (6 bases). V shed 4 bases and J shed 2 bases, with 15 bases lying between them. Germline CDR1 is SGHDT and CDR2 is YYEEEE. CDR3 length: 15 amino acids. The CDR3: CASSTASEAQETQYF. CDR3 nucleotide sequence: TGTGCCAGCAGCACTGCTAGCGAGGCTCAAGAGACCCAGTACTTC.

This chain connects TRBV12-5 to TRBJ2-3; D gene unclear. V was shortened by 5 bases and J by 6 bases, with 12 bases between the two germline ends. Germline CDR1 reads LGHNT; CDR2 reads FRNRAP. The CDR3 has 13 residues. CDR3 coding DNA: TGTGCTAGTGGTCGGCGGACGAGGGATACGCAGTATTTT. Protein sequence: CASGRRTRDTQYF.

This clonotype was seen at least ten times. CDR3 nucleotides: TGTGCCAGCTCACCAAGGCCCCAGGGGGCAGCTCAGCCCCAGCATTTT. It encodes CASSPRPQGAAQPQHF. The chain has TRBV18 and TRBJ1-5, with 8 nucleotides matching TRBD1. V was clipped by 2 bases and J by 6 bases; unmatched bases: 9. Per the germline V gene, CDR1 is KGHSH and CDR2 is LQKENI. This CDR3 contains 16 residues.

The sample holds many counts of this clonotype. V and J are TRBV28 and TRBJ1-5; 10 positions match TRBD1. CDR3 size: 12 residues. Germline assignment: CDR1 MDHEN and CDR2 SYDVKM. The V gene end was trimmed by 5 bases and the J gene end by 15 bases; junction bases not matched to a gene: 7. The CDR3 DNA follows: TGTGCCAGCAGTCGGAATGGGGACAGGGGGCATTTT. It encodes CASSRNGDRGHF.

In this sample, this clonotype turned up a few times. V and J are TRBV6-1 and TRBJ2-1; 15 positions match TRBD2. Losses at the gene ends were 11 bases for V and 9 bases for J; bases not matched to a gene: 14. The CDR3 covers 16 residues. Germline V lookup: CDR1 MNHNS, CDR2 SASEGT. CDR3 sequence (DNA): TGTGCCGCTCGGACTAGCGGGAGGGCCGGGCGGCGTGAGCAGTTCTTC. Amino acid sequence: CAARTSGRAGRREQFF.

This clonotype was seen repeatedly, ten times or more. The J gene is TRBJ2-1, the V gene TRBV10-3, with a weak D call TRBD1 (5 bases). The CDR3 sequence is 14 residues long. V lost 0 bases, J lost 6 bases, and 9 bases lay in between. Germline CDR1 ENHRY, CDR2 SYGVKD. The chain's CDR3 is CAISESGARNEQFF. In DNA, the CDR3 is TGTGCCATCAGTGAGTCTGGGGCACGCAATGAGCAGTTCTTC.

This clonotype has ten or more counts. This chain joins TRBV7-9 and TRBJ2-1, with D perhaps given as TRBD1 or TRBD2 (5 bases each). Trimming pared 5 bases from V and 5 bases from J, leaving 10 bases between. CDR1 is SEHNR and CDR2 is FQNEAQ in the germline V gene (reference sequence). The CDR3 runs 13 residues. The CDR3 protein is CASSEGSHNEQFF. CDR3 nucleotides: TGTGCCAGCAGCGAGGGGTCCCACAATGAGCAGTTCTTC.